A single count supports the clone carrying this T cell receptor (beta chain). Its antigen is unidentified. V shed 0 bases, J shed 0 bases, and the junction held 7 bases outside the gene matches. CDR3 length: 18 amino acids. Germline CDR1 reads MGHRA; CDR2 reads YSYEKL. The sample comes from a study of cytomegalovirus exposure and HLA in healthy donors. The study's findings and limits: Excluded were some V segments that proved indistinguishable, including TRBV6-2 and TRBV6-3. When a later analysis was performed, an Asian-associated ancestry cluster reportedly had fewer N-insertions than the roughly 640-donor mean. Reported results showed that the classifier diagnosed cytomegalovirus status with high specificity and sensitivity. A later analysis linked a missense variant in DCLRE1C to the trimming of TCR beta V and J genes.

Use of 60 Vbeta and 13 Jbeta primers characterized the PCR. Assay used: immunoSEQ multiplex PCR; TCRdb lists only in-frame clones, some missing. The sample has approximately 170,000 clones; roughly 80% are singletons. Material: PBMCs. The chain recombines TRBV4-1 with TRBJ2-3, with TRBD2 identical over 9 bases. The sequence came from a man between 45 and 60 years old in good health and CMV-seropositive. The CDR3 spells CASSQESGGFLSTDTQYF. For the CDR3, the DNA is TGCGCCAGCAGCCAAGAGAGCGGGGGGTTCCTTAGCACAGATACGCAGTATTTT.